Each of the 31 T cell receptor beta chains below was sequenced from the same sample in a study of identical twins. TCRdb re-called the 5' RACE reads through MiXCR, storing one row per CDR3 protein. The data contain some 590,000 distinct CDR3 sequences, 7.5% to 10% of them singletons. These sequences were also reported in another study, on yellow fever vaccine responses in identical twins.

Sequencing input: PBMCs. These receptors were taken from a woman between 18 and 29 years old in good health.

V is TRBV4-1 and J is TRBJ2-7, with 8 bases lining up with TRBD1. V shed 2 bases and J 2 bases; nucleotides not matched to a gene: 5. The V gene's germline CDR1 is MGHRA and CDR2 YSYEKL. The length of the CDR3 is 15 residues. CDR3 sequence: CASSQFGTGPYEQYF. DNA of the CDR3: TGCGCCAGCAGCCAATTCGGGACAGGCCCCTACGAGCAGTACTTC.

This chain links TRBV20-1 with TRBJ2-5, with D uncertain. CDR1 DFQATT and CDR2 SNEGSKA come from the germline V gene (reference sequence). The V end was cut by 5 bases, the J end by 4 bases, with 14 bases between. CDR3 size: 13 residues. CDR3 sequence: CSAPAPSTETQYF. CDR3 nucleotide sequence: TGCAGTGCTCCAGCGCCCAGTACAGAGACCCAGTACTTC.

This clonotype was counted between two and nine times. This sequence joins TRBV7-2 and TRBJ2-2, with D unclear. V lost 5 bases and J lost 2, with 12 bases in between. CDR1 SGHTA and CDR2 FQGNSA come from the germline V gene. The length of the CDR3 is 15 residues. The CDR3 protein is CASSPFRSNTGELFF. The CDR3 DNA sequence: TGTGCCAGCAGCCCCTTTAGGTCTAACACCGGGGAGCTGTTTTTT.

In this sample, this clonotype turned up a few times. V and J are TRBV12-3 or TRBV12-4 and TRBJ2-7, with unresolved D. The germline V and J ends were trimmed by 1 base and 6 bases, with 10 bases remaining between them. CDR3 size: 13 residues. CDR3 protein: CASSLVPFGEQYF. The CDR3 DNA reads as TGTGCCAGCAGTTTAGTTCCTTTCGGCGAGCAGTACTTC.

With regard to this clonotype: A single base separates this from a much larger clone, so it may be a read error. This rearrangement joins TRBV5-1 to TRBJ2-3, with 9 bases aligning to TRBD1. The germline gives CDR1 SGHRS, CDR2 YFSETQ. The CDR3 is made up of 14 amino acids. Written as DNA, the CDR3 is TGCGCCAGCAGGCACGGACAGGGGACAGATACGCAGAATTTT. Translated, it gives CASRHGQGTDTQNF.

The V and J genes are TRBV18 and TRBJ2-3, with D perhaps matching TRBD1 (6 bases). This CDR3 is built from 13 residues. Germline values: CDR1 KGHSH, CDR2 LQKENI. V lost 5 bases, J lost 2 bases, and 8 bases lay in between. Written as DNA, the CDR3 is TGTGCCAGCTCATGGACAGACACAGATACGCAGTATTTT. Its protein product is CASSWTDTDTQYF.

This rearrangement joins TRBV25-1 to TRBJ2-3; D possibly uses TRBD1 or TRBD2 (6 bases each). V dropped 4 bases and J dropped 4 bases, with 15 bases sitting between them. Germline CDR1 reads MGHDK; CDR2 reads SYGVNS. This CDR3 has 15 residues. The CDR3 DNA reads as TGTGCCAGCAGTGGGGGCCGGGGGCAATCAGATACGCAGTATTTT. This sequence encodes CASSGGRGQSDTQYF.

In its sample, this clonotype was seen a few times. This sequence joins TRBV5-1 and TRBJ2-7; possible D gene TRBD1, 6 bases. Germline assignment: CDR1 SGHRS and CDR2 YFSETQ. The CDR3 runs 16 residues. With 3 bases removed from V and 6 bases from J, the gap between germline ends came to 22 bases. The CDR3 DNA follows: TGCGCCAGCAGCTCTAACCCGGACAGTCGAGTTCTCGAGCAGTACTTC. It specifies CASSSNPDSRVLEQYF.

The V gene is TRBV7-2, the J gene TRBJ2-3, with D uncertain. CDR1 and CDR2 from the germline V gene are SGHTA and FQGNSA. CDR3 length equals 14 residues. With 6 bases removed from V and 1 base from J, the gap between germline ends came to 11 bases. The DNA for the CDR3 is TGTGCCAGCAGACGGGCTACAGGCACAGATACGCAGTATTTT. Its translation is CASRRATGTDTQYF.

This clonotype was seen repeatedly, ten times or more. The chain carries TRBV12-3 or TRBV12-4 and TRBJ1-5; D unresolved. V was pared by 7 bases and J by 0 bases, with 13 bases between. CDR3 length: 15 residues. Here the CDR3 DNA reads TGTGCCAGCATCCACTCCAGCTATAGCAATCAGCCCCAGCATTTT. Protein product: CASIHSSYSNQPQHF.

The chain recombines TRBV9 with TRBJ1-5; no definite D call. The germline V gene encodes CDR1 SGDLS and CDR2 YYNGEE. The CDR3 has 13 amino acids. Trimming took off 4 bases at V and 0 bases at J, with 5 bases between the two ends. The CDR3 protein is CASSHYSNQPQHF. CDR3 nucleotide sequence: TGTGCCAGCAGCCACTATAGCAATCAGCCCCAGCATTTT.

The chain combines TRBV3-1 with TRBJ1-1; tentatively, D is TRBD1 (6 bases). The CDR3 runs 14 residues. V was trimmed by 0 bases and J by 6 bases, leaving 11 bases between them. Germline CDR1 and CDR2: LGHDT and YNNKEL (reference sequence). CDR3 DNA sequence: TGTGCCAGCAGCCAAGAGGGGGCAGGCTCTGAAGCTTTCTTT. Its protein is CASSQEGAGSEAFF.

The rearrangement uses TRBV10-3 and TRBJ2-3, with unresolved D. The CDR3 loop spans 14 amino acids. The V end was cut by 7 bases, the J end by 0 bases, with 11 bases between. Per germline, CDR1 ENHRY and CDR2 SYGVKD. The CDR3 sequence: CAIKETPSTDTQYF. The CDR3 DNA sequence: TGTGCCATCAAAGAAACGCCTAGCACAGATACGCAGTATTTT.

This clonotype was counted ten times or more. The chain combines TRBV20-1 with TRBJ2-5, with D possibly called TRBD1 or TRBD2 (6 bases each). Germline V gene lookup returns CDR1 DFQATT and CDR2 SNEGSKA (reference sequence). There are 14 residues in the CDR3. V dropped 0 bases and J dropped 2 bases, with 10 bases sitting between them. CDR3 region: CSARDGGSQETQYF. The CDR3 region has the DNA TGCAGTGCTAGAGACGGGGGCTCGCAAGAGACCCAGTACTTC.

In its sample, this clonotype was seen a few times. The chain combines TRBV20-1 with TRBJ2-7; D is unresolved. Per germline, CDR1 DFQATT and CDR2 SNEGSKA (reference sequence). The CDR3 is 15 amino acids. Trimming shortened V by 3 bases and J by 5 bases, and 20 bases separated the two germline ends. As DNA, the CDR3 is TGCAGTGCTAGTTTATCAGGACCCCGGTTAAACGAGCAGTACTTC. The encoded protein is CSASLSGPRLNEQYF.

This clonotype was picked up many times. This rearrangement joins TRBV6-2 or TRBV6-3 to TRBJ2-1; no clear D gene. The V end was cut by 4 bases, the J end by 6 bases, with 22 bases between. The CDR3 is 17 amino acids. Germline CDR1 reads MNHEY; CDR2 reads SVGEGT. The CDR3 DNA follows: TGTGCCAGCAGTTCAAACCCACTTCATACGGCCCTCAATGAGCAGTTCTTC. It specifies CASSSNPLHTALNEQFF.

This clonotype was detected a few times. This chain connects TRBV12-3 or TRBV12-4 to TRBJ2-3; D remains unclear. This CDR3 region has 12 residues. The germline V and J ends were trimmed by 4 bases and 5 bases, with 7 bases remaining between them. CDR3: CASSSTKDTQYF. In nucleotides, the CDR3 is TGTGCCAGCAGTTCCACAAAAGATACGCAGTATTTT.

The CDR3 region has the DNA TGCGCCAGCAGCGGGGAGGTGGGACGTCAGTATTTT. This encodes CASSGEVGRQYF. The chain couples TRBV5-1 to TRBJ2-3; D may be TRBD2 (6 bases). The CDR3 is 12 residues long. Trimming removed 4 bases at V and 12 bases at J, with 15 bases between. Germline V gives CDR1 SGHRS, CDR2 YFSETQ. Complete variable domain (other parts from reference TRBV5-1 and TRBJ2-3): KAGVTQTPRYLIKTRGQQVTLSCSPISGHRSVSWYQQTPGQGLQFLFEYFSETQRNKGNFPGRFSGRQFSNSRSEMNVSTLELGDSALYLCASSGEVGRQYFGPGTRLTVL.

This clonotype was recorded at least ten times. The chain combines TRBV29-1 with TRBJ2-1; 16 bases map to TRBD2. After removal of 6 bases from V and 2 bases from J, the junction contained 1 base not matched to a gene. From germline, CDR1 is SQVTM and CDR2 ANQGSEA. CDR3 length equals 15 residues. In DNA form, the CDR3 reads TGCAGCGTGGGGACTAGCGGGGGGGCCTACAATGAGCAGTTCTTC. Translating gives CSVGTSGGAYNEQFF.

This CDR3 is CASSEWQGMNTEAFF. DNA of the CDR3: TGTGCCAGCAGTGAATGGCAGGGGATGAACACTGAAGCTTTCTTT. This chain joins TRBV25-1 and TRBJ1-1, with a weak D call TRBD1 (6 bases). With 1 base removed from V and 0 bases from J, the gap between germline ends came to 9 bases. Germline V gives CDR1 MGHDK, CDR2 SYGVNS. The CDR3 runs to 15 residues.

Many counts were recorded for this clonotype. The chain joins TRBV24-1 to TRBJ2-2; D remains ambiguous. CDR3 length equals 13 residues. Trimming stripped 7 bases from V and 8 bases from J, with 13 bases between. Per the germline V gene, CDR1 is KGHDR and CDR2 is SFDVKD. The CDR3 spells CATRSGPTGELFF. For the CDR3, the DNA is TGTGCCACCAGGTCGGGTCCGACGGGGGAGCTGTTTTTT.

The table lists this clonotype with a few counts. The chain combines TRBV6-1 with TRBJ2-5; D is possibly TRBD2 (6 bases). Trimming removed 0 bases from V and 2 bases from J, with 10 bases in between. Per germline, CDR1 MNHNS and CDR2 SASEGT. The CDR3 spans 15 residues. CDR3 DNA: TGTGCCAGCAGTGAAGCTACCGGGACTCAAGAGACCCAGTACTTC. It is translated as CASSEATGTQETQYF.

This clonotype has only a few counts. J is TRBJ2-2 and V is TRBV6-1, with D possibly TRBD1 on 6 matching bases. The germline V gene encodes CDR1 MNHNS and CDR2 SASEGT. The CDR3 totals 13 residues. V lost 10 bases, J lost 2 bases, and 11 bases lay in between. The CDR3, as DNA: TGTGCCATCAGGACAGACAACACCGGGGAGCTGTTTTTT. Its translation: CAIRTDNTGELFF.

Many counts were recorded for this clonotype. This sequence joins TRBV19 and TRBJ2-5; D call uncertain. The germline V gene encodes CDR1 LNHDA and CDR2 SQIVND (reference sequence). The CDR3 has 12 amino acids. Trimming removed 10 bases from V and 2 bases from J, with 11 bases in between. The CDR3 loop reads CATRHEQETQYF. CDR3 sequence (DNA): TGTGCCACCAGACACGAACAAGAGACCCAGTACTTC. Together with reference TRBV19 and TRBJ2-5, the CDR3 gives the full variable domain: DGGITQSPKYLFRKEGQNVTLSCEQNLNHDAMYWYRQDPGQGLRLIYYSQIVNDFQKGDIAEGYSVSREKKESFPLTVTSAQKNPTAFYLCATRHEQETQYFGPGTRLLVL.

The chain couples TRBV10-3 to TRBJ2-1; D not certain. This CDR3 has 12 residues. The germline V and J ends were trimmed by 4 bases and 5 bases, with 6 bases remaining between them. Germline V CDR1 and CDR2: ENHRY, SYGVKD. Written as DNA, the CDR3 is TGTGCCATCAGTGGTTTCGACAATGAGCAGTTCTTC. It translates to CAISGFDNEQFF.

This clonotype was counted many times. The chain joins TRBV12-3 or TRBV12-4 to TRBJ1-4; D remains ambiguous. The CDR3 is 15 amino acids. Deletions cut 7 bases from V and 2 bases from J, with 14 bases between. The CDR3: CASTPQSGTNEKLFF. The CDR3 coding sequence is TGTGCCAGCACACCTCAGAGCGGCACTAATGAAAAACTGTTTTTT.

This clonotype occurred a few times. In DNA, the CDR3 is TGCGCCAGCAGCTTGGGGCTAGCGGACACCACCGGGGAGCTGTTTTTT. Translation gives CASSLGLADTTGELFF. The chain has TRBV5-1 and TRBJ2-2; TRBD2 aligns across 7 bases. Trimming removed 0 bases from V and 4 bases from J; junction bases left unmatched: 6. The CDR3 covers 16 residues. Germline loops: CDR1 SGHRS, CDR2 YFSETQ. Full variable domain (remainder filled in from reference TRBV5-1 and TRBJ2-2): KAGVTQTPRYLIKTRGQQVTLSCSPISGHRSVSWYQQTPGQGLQFLFEYFSETQRNKGNFPGRFSGRQFSNSRSEMNVSTLELGDSALYLCASSLGLADTTGELFFGEGSRLTVL.

Here the CDR3 reads CASSKTRYNEQFF. CDR3 nucleotide sequence: TGCGCCAGCAGCAAAACGCGGTACAATGAGCAGTTCTTC. V and J are TRBV5-1 and TRBJ2-1; D unclear. CDR3 size: 13 residues. CDR1 and CDR2 (germline): SGHRS, YFSETQ. Trimming stripped 4 bases from V and 4 bases from J, with 9 bases between.

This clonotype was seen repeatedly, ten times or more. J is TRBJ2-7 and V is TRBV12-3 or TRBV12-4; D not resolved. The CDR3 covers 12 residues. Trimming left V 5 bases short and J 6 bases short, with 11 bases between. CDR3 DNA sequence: TGTGCCAGCAGTACCGTTGTCCTCGAGCAGTACTTC. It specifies CASSTVVLEQYF.

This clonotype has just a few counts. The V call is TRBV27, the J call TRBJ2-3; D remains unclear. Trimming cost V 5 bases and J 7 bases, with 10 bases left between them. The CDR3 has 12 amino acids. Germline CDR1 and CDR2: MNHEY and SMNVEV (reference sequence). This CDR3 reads CASSQDHHTQYF. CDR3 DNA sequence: TGTGCCAGCAGTCAGGACCATCATACGCAGTATTTT.

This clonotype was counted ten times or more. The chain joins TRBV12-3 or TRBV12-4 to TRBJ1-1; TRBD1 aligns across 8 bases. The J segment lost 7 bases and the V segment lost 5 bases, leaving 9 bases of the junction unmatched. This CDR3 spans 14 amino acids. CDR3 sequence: CASSAGTGTGEAFF. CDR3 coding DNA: TGTGCCAGCAGTGCCGGGACCGGGACAGGTGAAGCTTTCTTT.